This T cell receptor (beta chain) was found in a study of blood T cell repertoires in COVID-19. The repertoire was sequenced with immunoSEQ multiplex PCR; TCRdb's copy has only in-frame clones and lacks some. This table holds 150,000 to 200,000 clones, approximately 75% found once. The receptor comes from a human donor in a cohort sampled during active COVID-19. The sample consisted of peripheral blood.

CDR3 coding DNA: TGTGCCAGCAGCTTGGGGCCCGGGGAGACCCAGTACTTC. This translates into CASSLGPGETQYF. V usage is TRBV7-3 and J usage is TRBJ2-5, with D possibly TRBD1 on 5 matching bases. V dropped 3 bases and J dropped 5 bases, with 10 bases sitting between them. The germline V gene has CDR1 SGHTA and CDR2 FQGTGA. The CDR3 extends over 13 amino acids.